Listed below are T cell receptor beta chains from one sample, sequenced in a study of T cell repertoires in cytomegalovirus infection. TCRdb recomputed calls from the reads with MiXCR, one row per CDR3 protein. The sample has about 320,000 distinct CDR3 sequences, more than 8% seen once. Specimen: PBMCs. The receptor source for this set is a human donor in good health (CMV status not recorded). Some clones in this sample may be carry-over from other donors' samples. The CDR3 runs from the conserved cysteine through the conserved F or W. The D gene is left open where the match is weak. Some rows mark clone size as missing; the rest say once, few, many or name a class of expanded clone.

j_call clone_size d_call v_call cdr3_nt cdr3_aa
TRBJ2-5 many TRBD1 TRBV5-6 TGTGCCAGCAGTTACGACAGGGAAGAGACCCAGTACTTC CASSYDREETQYF
TRBJ2-1 many - TRBV18 TGTGCCAGCTCACCATCAAGGGGGAGCGGAGGGAGTTCCTCCTACAATGAGCAGTTCTTC CASSPSRGSGGSSSYNEQFF
TRBJ2-7 - - TRBV13 TGTGCCAGCAGTTCAAGGGTGGAGGGTGGCGAGCAGTACTTC CASSSRVEGGEQYF
TRBJ2-3 - - TRBV15 TGTGCCACCAGGCCCGGAAGACTAAGCACAGATACGCAGTATTTT CATRPGRLSTDTQYF
TRBJ2-1 - TRBD1 TRBV10-3 TGTGCCATCAGGGGGGACAGGGGGACCTACAATGAGCAGTTCTTC CAIRGDRGTYNEQFF
TRBJ2-7 - TRBD1 TRBV20-1 TGCAGTGCTATACAGGGGGTCTACGAGCAGTACTTC CSAIQGVYEQYF
TRBJ2-7 many TRBD2 TRBV12-3/TRBV12-4 TGTGCCAGCAGTGCTAGCGGGAGCTACGAGCAGTACTTC CASSASGSYEQYF
TRBJ2-7 - TRBD2 TRBV27 TGTGCCAGCAGTTTGATTAGCGGGGGGCTCTACGAGCAGTACTTC CASSLISGGLYEQYF
TRBJ2-7 - - TRBV11-2 TGTGCCAGCAGGTCGGGGTCCCCAGGGGATGTTGAGCAGTACTTC CASRSGSPGDVEQYF
TRBJ1-2 - - TRBV7-6 TGTGCCAGCAGCCCAACAGGGTTGGGCACTAGTGGCTACACCTTC CASSPTGLGTSGYTF
TRBJ2-5 few TRBD1 TRBV7-6 TGTGCCAGCAGCTTAGGGGGGACAGGGGGAGAGACCCAGTACTTC CASSLGGTGGETQYF
TRBJ2-7 many TRBD2 TRBV19 TGTGCCAGTAGCAGATTCCCCCGGGCGGGAGAAGGGCTCGAGCAGTACTTC CASSRFPRAGEGLEQYF
TRBJ1-1 - TRBD1 TRBV20-1 TGCAGTGCTAGACCTCTCGGACAGGACACTGAAGCTTTCTTT CSARPLGQDTEAFF
TRBJ1-3 many - TRBV12-3/TRBV12-4 TGTGCCAGCAGTTTAGACAGGCGAGGCAGCCTCTCTGGAAACACCATATATTTT CASSLDRRGSLSGNTIYF